In its sample, the clone carrying this TCR beta chain was seen once. The sample belongs to a study of T-cell reconstitution after alpha-beta-depleted transplantation in children. The authors prepared the TCRbeta library with unique molecular identifiers. TCRdb reanalysed the PCR reads using MiXCR and keeps one entry per CDR3 protein. Among 300,000 to 400,000 distinct CDR3 sequences listed, roughly 14% were seen once. The CDR3 has 16 amino acids. CDR1 and CDR2 from the germline V gene are SGHAT and FQNNGV. After removal of 9 bases from V and 8 bases from J, the junction contained 16 bases not matched to a gene.

The rearrangement joins TRBV11-2 to TRBJ1-6, with 7 positions matching TRBD1. The clonotype comes from a human donor who donated a stem cell graft to a child with Fanconi anemia. The sample in question was PBMCs, obtained from the stem cell graft. In DNA form, the CDR3 reads TGTGCCAGTTCCCGTCCCAGGGGGTCCTCCGATTCACCCCTCCACTTT. Translation gives CASSRPRGSSDSPLHF.